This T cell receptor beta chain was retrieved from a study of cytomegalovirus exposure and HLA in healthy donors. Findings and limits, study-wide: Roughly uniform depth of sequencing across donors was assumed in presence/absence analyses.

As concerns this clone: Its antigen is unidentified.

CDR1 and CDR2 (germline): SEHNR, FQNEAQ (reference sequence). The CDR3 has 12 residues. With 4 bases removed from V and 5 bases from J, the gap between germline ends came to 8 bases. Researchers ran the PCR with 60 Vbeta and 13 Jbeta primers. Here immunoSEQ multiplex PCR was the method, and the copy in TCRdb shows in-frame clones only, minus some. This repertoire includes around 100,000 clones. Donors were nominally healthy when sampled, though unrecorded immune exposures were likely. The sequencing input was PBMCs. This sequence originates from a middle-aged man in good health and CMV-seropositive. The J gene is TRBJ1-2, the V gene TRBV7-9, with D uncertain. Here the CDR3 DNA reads TGTGCCAGCAGCTCCCTCGGGTATGGCTACACCTTC. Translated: CASSSLGYGYTF.